This T cell receptor (beta chain) appears in the sequencing data of a study of cytomegalovirus exposure and HLA in healthy donors. Study-level background: The 100 to 150 validation repertoires matched the 500 to 750 first-cohort repertoires in platform, a later analysis reported.

Assay used: immunoSEQ multiplex PCR; TCRdb lists only in-frame clones, some missing. The sample holds roughly 330,000 clones; approximately 90% are singletons and the top ten take approximately 1.1%. In germline, CDR1 is SGHAT, CDR2 FQNNGV. This CDR3 comprises 13 residues. V was clipped by 5 bases and J by 1 base, with 9 bases between them. Material: PBMCs. The genes are TRBV11-2 and TRBJ2-7; tentative D call: TRBD1 (6 bases). The TCR comes from a young woman in good health and CMV-seropositive. The CDR3 loop is CASSPGQSYEQYF. CDR3 DNA sequence: TGTGCCAGCAGCCCTGGACAGTCCTACGAGCAGTACTTC.